This T cell receptor beta chain was identified in a study of brain metastases from non-small cell lung cancer. The method was immunoSEQ multiplex PCR; TCRdb's version includes in-frame clones alone and lacks a portion of them. The table records approximately 2,000 clones, less than 85% of them present only once. Per germline, CDR1 MDHEN and CDR2 SYDVKM. V was pared by 5 bases and J by 6 bases, with 17 bases between. The CDR3 contains 15 residues. The sequence was obtained from a donor aged 40 or over with non-small cell lung cancer. The chain has TRBV28 and TRBJ1-5; weak D call: TRBD1 (5 bases). Sequenced sample: tumor-adjacent normal tissue. CDR3 sequence: CASSPTAKRGQPQHF. DNA for the CDR3: TGTGCCAGCAGTCCTACAGCCAAGAGGGGTCAGCCCCAGCATTTT. Full variable domain (missing parts from reference TRBV28 and TRBJ1-5): DVKVTQSSRYLVKRTGEKVFLECVQDMDHENMFWYRQDPGLGLRLIYFSYDVKMKEKGDIPEGYSVSREKKERFSLILESASTNQTSMYLCASSPTAKRGQPQHFGDGTRLSIL.